One and the same sample provided the 29 T cell receptor beta chains below, sequenced in a study of blood T cell repertoires in COVID-19. Profiled with immunoSEQ multiplex PCR; TCRdb holds only in-frame clones, not every one. The sample has approximately 200,000 clones; 75% to 90% are singletons. Material for sequencing was PBMCs or T cells enriched from blood (not recorded which). The receptors shown here come from a woman in her twenties or thirties who had been exposed to COVID-19.

The chain couples TRBV3-1 (or the pseudogene TRBV3-2) to TRBJ2-3; 12 bases match TRBD1. J gave up 2 bases and V 7 bases, and 4 bases lay outside the gene matches. CDR1 LGHDT and CDR2 YNNKEL come from the germline V gene (reference sequence). This CDR3 has 15 amino acids. CDR3 bases: TGTGCCAGCACCCCGGGACAGGGGGCCACAGATACGCAGTATTTT. It yields the protein CASTPGQGATDTQYF.

V and J are TRBV9 and TRBJ2-3; 13 bases line up with TRBD2. CDR1 is SGDLS and CDR2 is YYNGEE in the germline V gene. CDR3 length: 19 residues. V was pared by 0 bases and J by 0 bases, with 7 bases of the junction left unmatched. CDR3 nucleotide sequence: TGTGCCAGCAGCGTAGACGCGGGACTAGCGGGGACTAGCACAGATACGCAGTATTTT. It codes for CASSVDAGLAGTSTDTQYF.

This clone was picked up a small number of times. J is TRBJ1-6 and V is TRBV27, with 10 nucleotides matching TRBD1. Trimming at V came to 4 bases and at J to 0 bases, leaving 9 bases not matched to a gene. CDR3 length: 19 amino acids. Germline CDR1 MNHEY, CDR2 SMNVEV (reference sequence). CDR3 loop: CASSSSGTGVFSYNSPLHF. Here the CDR3 DNA reads TGTGCCAGCAGTTCGAGCGGGACAGGGGTTTTCTCCTATAATTCACCCCTCCACTTT.

The genes are TRBV23-1 and TRBJ2-5; TRBD1 agrees at 7 bases. TRBV23-1 is an ORF, with its function uncertain. The ends lost 6 bases at V and 7 bases at J; junction bases unmatched: 11. This CDR3 has 14 residues. Here the CDR3 reads CASSPWDSWGTQYF. The DNA of the CDR3 is TGCGCCAGCAGCCCTTGGGACAGTTGGGGGACCCAGTACTTC.

The chain is built from TRBV7-2 and TRBJ1-4; 8 bases match TRBD1. The germline V gene encodes CDR1 SGHTA and CDR2 FQGNSA. J gave up 4 bases and V 5 bases, and 6 bases lay outside the gene matches. The CDR3 is made up of 15 amino acids. The CDR3 nucleotides are TGTGCCAGCAGCCCCCCAGGGGGCGGTAATGAAAAACTGTTTTTT. Its protein product is CASSPPGGGNEKLFF.

The rearrangement links TRBV2 to TRBJ2-3; tentative D call: TRBD2 (5 bases). Per germline, CDR1 SNHLY and CDR2 FYNNEI. The V end lost 4 bases, the J end lost 0 bases, and 11 bases lay between the germline ends. This CDR3 comprises 15 residues. In DNA, the CDR3 is TGTGCCAGCAGTGGCTTTGGACTGAGCACAGATACGCAGTATTTT. As protein: CASSGFGLSTDTQYF.

The chain links TRBV20-1 to TRBJ2-1, with D uncertain. Deletions cut 1 base from V and 9 bases from J, with 7 bases between. The CDR3 consists of 11 residues. Germline V gives CDR1 DFQATT, CDR2 SNEGSKA (reference sequence). The CDR3 region has the DNA TGCAGTGCTAGAGTTGGGCGTGAGCAGTTCTTC. Amino acid sequence: CSARVGREQFF.

A single count supports this clone. The chain couples TRBV7-6 to TRBJ2-1; TRBD2 aligns across 9 bases. V trimming: 5 bases; J trimming: 2 bases; junction bases outside the gene matches: 4. This CDR3 is built from 15 residues. CDR1 and CDR2 (germline): SGHVS, FNYEAQ. This chain's CDR3 is CASSRSGGPYNEQFF. CDR3 DNA: TGTGCCAGCAGCCGGAGCGGGGGGCCCTACAATGAGCAGTTCTTC.

V usage is TRBV10-3 and J usage is TRBJ1-3; TRBD1 might be the D (6 bases). Trimming left V 3 bases short and J 6 bases short, with 9 bases between. The CDR3 is made up of 13 amino acids. CDR1 and CDR2 (germline): ENHRY, SYGVKD. The CDR3 reads CAISDRGENTIYF. In nucleotides, the CDR3 is TGTGCCATCAGTGACAGGGGAGAAAACACCATATATTTT.

The rearrangement uses TRBV9 and TRBJ2-5; the match to TRBD2 covers 12 bases. Losses at the gene ends were 0 bases for V and 4 bases for J; bases not matched to a gene: 1. Germline V lookup: CDR1 SGDLS, CDR2 YYNGEE. The CDR3 spans 15 residues. The CDR3 is CASSVASGGVETQYF. The CDR3 DNA sequence: TGTGCCAGCAGCGTAGCTAGCGGGGGGGTAGAGACCCAGTACTTC.

The J gene is TRBJ1-2, the V gene TRBV6-5, with 7 bases that match TRBD1. Trimming cost V 6 bases and J 7 bases; bases outside gene matches: 11. This CDR3 has 14 amino acids. Germline CDR1 and CDR2: MNHEY and SVGAGI. The DNA of the CDR3 is TGTGCCAGCAGGACCCCGGGACAGCTCGGTGGCTACACCTTC. Translating gives CASRTPGQLGGYTF.

This clone showed up many times. V is TRBV5-3 and J is TRBJ1-5; TRBD1 agrees at 7 bases. TRBV5-3 counts as an open reading frame of uncertain function. With 3 bases clipped from V and 3 bases from J, the junction kept 12 bases outside the gene matches. There are 17 residues in the CDR3. The CDR3 bases are TGTGCCAGAAGCTCATTCGACAGGGAGGCCATCAATCAGCCCCAGCATTTT. This translates into CARSSFDREAINQPQHF.

This rearrangement joins TRBV29-1 to TRBJ1-1; unclear D gene. Germline lookup yields CDR1 SQVTM and CDR2 ANQGSEA. V was cut by 4 bases and J by 5 bases, with 11 bases left in between. The CDR3 is 12 residues long. CDR3 in DNA: TGCAGCGTTGGCCGGGAGAGGACTGAAGCTTTCTTT. Its translation is CSVGRERTEAFF.

The chain links TRBV5-1 to TRBJ2-1, with TRBD1 matching over 7 bases. The germline gives CDR1 SGHRS, CDR2 YFSETQ. V gave up 0 bases and J gave up 3 bases; unmatched junction bases: 6. The CDR3 covers 16 residues. The CDR3 nucleotides read TGCGCCAGCAGCTTGGCCGAACAGGGGATCTACAATGAGCAGTTCTTC. Its translation is CASSLAEQGIYNEQFF. The full variable domain, its missing parts supplied by reference TRBV5-1 and TRBJ2-1, is KAGVTQTPRYLIKTRGQQVTLSCSPISGHRSVSWYQQTPGQGLQFLFEYFSETQRNKGNFPGRFSGRQFSNSRSEMNVSTLELGDSALYLCASSLAEQGIYNEQFFGPGTRLTVL.

The chain carries TRBV2 and TRBJ2-5; 8 bases match TRBD1. With 6 bases clipped from V and 2 bases from J, the junction kept 8 bases outside the gene matches. Per germline, CDR1 SNHLY and CDR2 FYNNEI. The CDR3 spans 15 residues. The CDR3 bases are TGTGCCAGCAGGCAGACAGGGGCGCCGCAAGAGACCCAGTACTTC. It is translated as CASRQTGAPQETQYF.

The V gene is TRBV10-2, the J gene TRBJ1-5; 7 bases are a match to TRBD1. The CDR3 is made up of 14 amino acids. Germline CDR1 reads WSHSY; CDR2 reads SAAADI. V was pared by 0 bases and J by 7 bases, with 3 bases of the junction left unmatched. The CDR3 loop reads CASSESTGRQPQHF. CDR3 DNA: TGCGCCAGCAGTGAGTCGACAGGGAGGCAGCCCCAGCATTTT.

The chain is built from TRBV2 and TRBJ2-7; D might be TRBD1 (6 bases). The germline CDR1 and CDR2 sequences are SNHLY and FYNNEI. V lost 7 bases and J lost 3, with 10 bases in between. This CDR3 has 12 amino acids. The CDR3 bases are TGTGCCAGCACCGGACAGATCTACGAGCAGTACTTC. As protein: CASTGQIYEQYF.

V gene TRBV7-6 combines with J gene TRBJ1-4, with 8 bases matching TRBD1. Germline-derived CDR1 and CDR2 are SGHVS and FNYEAQ. With V trimmed by 3 bases and J by 7 bases, 4 bases remained unmatched. CDR3 length: 14 amino acids. The CDR3 DNA is TGTGCCAGCAGCTTTGGCCAGGGGGCTGAAAAACTGTTTTTT. Translated, it gives CASSFGQGAEKLFF.

This clone was counted only a few times. The V call is TRBV5-8, the J call TRBJ2-7; possibly TRBD2 for D (5 bases). V shed 4 bases and J shed 4 bases, with 12 bases lying between them. The CDR3 sequence is 13 residues long. Germline V gene sequence: CDR1 SGHTS, CDR2 YDEGEE. The CDR3 DNA follows: TGTGCCAGCAGCCCTGGAGGTGTATACGAGCAGTACTTC. It encodes CASSPGGVYEQYF.

The chain has TRBV5-4 and TRBJ2-5; the match to TRBD2 covers 9 bases. The CDR3 consists of 15 residues. Germline V gene lookup returns CDR1 SGHNT and CDR2 YYREEE (reference sequence). With 1 base clipped from V and 5 bases from J, the junction kept 6 bases outside the gene matches. For the CDR3, the DNA is TGTGCCAGCAGCTTGTCTAGCGGGGACCCTGAGACCCAGTACTTC. Protein product: CASSLSSGDPETQYF.

The rearrangement joins TRBV28 to TRBJ1-2; D remains ambiguous. This CDR3 is 12 amino acids long. Looked up from germline, CDR1 is MDHEN and CDR2 is SYDVKM. Trimming pared 6 bases from V and 6 bases from J, leaving 11 bases between. Here the CDR3 DNA reads TGTGCCAGCAGGCCTACCCATGATGGCTACACCTTC. It codes for CASRPTHDGYTF.

CDR3 sequence reads: CAWSVLRGGAFNEQFF. The CDR3 DNA sequence: TGTGCCTGGAGTGTACTGCGAGGGGGGGCCTTCAATGAGCAGTTCTTC. The chain uses TRBV30 and TRBJ2-1; perhaps TRBD2 as D (7 bases). The CDR3 runs 16 residues. Per the germline V gene, CDR1 is GTSNPN and CDR2 is SVGIG (reference sequence). V dropped 0 bases and J dropped 6 bases, with 18 bases sitting between them.

The chain has TRBV2 and TRBJ2-2; D perhaps matches TRBD2 (6 bases). Trimming pared 6 bases from V and 1 base from J, leaving 9 bases between. Looked up from germline, CDR1 is SNHLY and CDR2 is FYNNEI. This CDR3 region has 14 residues. The CDR3 reads CASSAGRNTGELFF. The CDR3 DNA reads TGTGCCAGCAGCGCGGGACGGAACACCGGGGAGCTGTTTTTT.

The genes are TRBV5-1 and TRBJ2-5, with TRBD1 as a possible D gene (6 bases). This CDR3 is built from 14 residues. The V gene lost 4 bases and the J gene lost 5 bases, with 15 bases spanning the gap. From germline, CDR1 is SGHRS and CDR2 YFSETQ. The CDR3 sequence: CASSLSPQGETQYF. CDR3 bases: TGCGCCAGCAGCCTATCCCCTCAGGGGGAGACCCAGTACTTC.

The rearrangement joins TRBV19 to TRBJ1-5; TRBD1 matches 9 bases. This CDR3 has 13 amino acids. Germline loops: CDR1 LNHDA, CDR2 SQIVND (reference sequence). The junction had 6 bases not matched to a gene; V was cut back by 6 bases and J by 9 bases. DNA for the CDR3: TGTGCCAGTAGCGGGGACAGGGTGAGGCCCCAGCATTTT. Translating it yields CASSGDRVRPQHF.

This chain uses TRBV28 with TRBJ2-7; a weak D match, TRBD1 (6 bases). The CDR3 length is 14 residues. Deletions cut 5 bases from V and 3 bases from J, with 14 bases between. Germline values: CDR1 MDHEN, CDR2 SYDVKM. The CDR3 here is CASSPPDRDYEQYF. In nucleotides, the CDR3 is TGTGCCAGCAGTCCCCCGGACAGAGACTACGAGCAGTACTTC.

The chain uses TRBV27 and TRBJ2-1; D possibly corresponds to TRBD1 (6 bases). The CDR3 totals 15 residues. Germline CDR1 is MNHEY and CDR2 is SMNVEV (reference sequence). The V end lost 3 bases, the J end lost 4 bases, and 13 bases lay between the germline ends. CDR3 nucleotides: TGTGCCAGCAGTTTCGTGGGGGCTAGATACAATGAGCAGTTCTTC. Protein product: CASSFVGARYNEQFF.

J is TRBJ1-2 and V is TRBV5-6; weak D call: TRBD1 (6 bases). This CDR3 contains 13 residues. CDR1 and CDR2 (germline): SGHDT, YYEEEE. Trimming removed 5 bases at V and 6 bases at J, with 14 bases between. The CDR3, as DNA: TGTGCCAGCAGTCCCGGGACACTGGATGGCTACACCTTC. This gives the protein CASSPGTLDGYTF.

The chain combines TRBV5-8 with TRBJ1-1; possible D gene TRBD1, 5 bases. Looked up from germline, CDR1 is SGHTS and CDR2 is YDEGEE. There are 17 residues in the CDR3. V shed 7 bases and J shed 0 bases, with 22 bases lying between them. The DNA of the CDR3 is TGTGCCAGCGCGAAAAGAAAGACAGTTTCCATGAACACTGAAGCTTTCTTT. Translating it yields CASAKRKTVSMNTEAFF.